This TCR beta chain was retrieved from a study of T cell responses to AZD1222 COVID-19 vaccine. Study outcomes and limitations: Spike-specific TCR breadth and depth went up after people got two AZD1222 doses. Only 5 or 6 people who got AZD1222 tested seropositive at baseline. Repertoires were sampled only after the peak T cell response.

The assay was immunoSEQ multiplex PCR, and TCRdb's table has in-frame clones only and misses some. The sample lists 75,000 to 95,000 clones, roughly 85% occurring once. The V and J ends lost 11 bases and 7 bases respectively, with 16 bases between them. This CDR3 spans 12 amino acids. Comment on this clone: The antigen is not known.

The source is an adult in good health. The sample consisted of peripheral blood, taken on day 0 of AZD1222 vaccination. The chain couples TRBV12-3 or TRBV12-4 to TRBJ2-3; no firm D call. This chain's CDR3 is CAGSMTGHTQYF. The DNA for the CDR3 is TGTGCCGGATCGATGACGGGTCATACGCAGTATTTT.